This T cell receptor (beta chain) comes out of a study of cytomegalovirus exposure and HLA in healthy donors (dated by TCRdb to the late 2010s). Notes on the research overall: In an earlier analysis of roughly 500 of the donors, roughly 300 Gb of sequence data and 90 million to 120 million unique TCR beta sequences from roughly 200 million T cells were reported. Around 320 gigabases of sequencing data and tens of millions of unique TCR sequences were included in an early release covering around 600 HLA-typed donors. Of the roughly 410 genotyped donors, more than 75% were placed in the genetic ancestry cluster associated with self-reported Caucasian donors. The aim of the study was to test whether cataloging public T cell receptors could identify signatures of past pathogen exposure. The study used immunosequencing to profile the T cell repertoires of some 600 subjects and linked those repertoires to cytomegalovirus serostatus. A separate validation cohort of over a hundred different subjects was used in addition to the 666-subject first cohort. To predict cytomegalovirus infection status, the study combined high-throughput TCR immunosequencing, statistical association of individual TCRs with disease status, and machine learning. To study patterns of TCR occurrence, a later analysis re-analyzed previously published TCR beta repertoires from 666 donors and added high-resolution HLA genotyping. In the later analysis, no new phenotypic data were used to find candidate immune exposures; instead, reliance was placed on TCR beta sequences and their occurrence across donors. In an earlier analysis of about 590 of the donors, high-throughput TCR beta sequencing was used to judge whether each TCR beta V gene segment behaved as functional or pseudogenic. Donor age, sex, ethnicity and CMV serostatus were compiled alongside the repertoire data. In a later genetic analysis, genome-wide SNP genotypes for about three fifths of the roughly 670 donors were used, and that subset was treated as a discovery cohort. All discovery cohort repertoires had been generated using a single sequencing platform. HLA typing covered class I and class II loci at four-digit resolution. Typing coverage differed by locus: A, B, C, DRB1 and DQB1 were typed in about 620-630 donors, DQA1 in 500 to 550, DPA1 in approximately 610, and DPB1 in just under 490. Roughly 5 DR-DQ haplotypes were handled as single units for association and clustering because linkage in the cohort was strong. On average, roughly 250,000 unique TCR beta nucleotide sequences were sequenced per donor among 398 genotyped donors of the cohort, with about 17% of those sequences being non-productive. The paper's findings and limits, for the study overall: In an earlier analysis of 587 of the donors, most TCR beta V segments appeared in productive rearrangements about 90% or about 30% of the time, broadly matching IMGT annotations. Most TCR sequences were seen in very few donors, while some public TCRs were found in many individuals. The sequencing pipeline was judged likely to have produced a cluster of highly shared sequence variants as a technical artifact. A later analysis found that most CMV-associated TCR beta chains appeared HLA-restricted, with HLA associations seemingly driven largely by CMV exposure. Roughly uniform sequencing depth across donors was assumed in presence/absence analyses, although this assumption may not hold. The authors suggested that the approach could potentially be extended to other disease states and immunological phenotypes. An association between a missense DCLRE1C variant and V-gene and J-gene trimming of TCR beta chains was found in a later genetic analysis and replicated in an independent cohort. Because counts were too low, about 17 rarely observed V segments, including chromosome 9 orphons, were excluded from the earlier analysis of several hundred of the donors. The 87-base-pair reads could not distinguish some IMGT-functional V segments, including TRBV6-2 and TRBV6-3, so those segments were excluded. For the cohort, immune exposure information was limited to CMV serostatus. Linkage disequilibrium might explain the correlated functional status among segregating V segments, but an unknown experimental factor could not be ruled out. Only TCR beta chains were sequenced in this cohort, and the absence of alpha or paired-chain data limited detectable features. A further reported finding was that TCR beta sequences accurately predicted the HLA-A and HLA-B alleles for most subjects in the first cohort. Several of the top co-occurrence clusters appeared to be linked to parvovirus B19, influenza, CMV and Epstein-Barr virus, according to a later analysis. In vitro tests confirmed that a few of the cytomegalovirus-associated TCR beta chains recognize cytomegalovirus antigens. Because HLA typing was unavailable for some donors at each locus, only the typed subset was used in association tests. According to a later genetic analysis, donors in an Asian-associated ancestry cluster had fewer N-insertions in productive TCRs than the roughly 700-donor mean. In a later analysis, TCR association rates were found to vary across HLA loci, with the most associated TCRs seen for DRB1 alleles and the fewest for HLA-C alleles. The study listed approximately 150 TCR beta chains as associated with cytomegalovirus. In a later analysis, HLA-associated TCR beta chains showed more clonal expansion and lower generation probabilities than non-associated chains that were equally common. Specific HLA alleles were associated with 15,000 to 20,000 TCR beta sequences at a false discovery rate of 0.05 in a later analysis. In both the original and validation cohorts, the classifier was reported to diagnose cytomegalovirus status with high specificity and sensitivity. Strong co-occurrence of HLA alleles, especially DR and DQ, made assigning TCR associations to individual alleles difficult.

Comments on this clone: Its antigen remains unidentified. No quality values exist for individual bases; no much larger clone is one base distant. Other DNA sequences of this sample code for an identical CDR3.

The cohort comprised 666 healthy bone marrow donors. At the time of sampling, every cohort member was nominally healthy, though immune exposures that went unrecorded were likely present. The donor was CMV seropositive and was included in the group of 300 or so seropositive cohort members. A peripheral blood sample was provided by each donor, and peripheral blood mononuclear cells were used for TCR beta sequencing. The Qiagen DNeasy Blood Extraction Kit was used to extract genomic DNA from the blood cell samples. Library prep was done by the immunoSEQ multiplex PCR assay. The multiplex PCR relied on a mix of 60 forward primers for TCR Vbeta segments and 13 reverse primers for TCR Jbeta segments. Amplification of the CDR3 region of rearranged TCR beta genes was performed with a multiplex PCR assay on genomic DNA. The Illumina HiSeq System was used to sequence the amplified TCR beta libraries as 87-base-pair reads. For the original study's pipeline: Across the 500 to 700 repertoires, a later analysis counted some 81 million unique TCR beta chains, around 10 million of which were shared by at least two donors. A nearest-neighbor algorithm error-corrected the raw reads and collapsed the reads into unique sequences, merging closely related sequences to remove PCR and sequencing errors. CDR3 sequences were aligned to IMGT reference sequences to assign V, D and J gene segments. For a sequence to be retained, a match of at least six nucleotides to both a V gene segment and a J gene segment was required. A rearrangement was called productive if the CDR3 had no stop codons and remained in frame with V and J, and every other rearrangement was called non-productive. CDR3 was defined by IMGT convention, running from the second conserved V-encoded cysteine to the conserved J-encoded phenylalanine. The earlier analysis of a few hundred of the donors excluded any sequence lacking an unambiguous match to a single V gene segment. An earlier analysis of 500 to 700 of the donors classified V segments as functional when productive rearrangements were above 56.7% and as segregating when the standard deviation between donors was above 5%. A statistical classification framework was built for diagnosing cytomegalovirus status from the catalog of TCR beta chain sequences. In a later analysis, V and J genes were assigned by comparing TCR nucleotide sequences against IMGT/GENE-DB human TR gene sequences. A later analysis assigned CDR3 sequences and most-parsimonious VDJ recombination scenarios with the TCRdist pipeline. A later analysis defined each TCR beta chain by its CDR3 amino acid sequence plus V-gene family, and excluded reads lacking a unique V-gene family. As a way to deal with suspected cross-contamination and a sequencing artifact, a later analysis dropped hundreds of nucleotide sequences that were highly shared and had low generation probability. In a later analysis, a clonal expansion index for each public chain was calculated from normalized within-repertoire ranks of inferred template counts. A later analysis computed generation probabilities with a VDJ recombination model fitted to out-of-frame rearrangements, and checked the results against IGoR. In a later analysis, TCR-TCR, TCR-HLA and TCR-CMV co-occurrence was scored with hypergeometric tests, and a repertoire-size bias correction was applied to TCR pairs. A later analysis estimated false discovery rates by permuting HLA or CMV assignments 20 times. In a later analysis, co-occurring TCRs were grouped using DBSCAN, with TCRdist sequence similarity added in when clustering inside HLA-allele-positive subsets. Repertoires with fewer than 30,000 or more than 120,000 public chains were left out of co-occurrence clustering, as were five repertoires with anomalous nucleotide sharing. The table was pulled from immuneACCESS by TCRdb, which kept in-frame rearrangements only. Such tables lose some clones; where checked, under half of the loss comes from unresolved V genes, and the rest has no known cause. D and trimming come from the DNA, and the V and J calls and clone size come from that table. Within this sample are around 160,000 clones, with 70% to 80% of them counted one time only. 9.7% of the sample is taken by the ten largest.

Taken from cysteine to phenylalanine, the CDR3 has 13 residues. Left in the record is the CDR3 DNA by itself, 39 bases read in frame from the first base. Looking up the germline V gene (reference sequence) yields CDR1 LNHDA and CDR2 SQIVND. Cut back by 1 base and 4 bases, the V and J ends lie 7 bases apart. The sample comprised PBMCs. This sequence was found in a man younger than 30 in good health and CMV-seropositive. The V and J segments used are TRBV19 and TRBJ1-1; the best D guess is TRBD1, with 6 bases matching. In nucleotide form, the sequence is TGTGCCAGTAGTATAGGAGGGGGCACTGAAGCTTTCTTT. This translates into CASSIGGGTEAFF.